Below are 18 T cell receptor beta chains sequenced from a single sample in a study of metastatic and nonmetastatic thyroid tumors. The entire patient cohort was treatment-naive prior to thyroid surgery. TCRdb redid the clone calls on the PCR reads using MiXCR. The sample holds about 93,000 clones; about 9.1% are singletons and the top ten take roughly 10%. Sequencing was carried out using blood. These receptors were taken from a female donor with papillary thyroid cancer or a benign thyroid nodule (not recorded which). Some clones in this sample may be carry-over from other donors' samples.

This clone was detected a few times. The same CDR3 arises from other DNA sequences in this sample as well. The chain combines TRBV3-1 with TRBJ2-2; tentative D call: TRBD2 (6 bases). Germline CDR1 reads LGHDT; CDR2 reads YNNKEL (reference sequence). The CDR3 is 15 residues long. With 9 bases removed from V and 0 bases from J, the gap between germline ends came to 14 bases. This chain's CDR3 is CASSRGTANTGELFF. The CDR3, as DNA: TGTGCCAGTAGTCGCGGGACGGCGAACACCGGGGAGCTGTTTTTT.

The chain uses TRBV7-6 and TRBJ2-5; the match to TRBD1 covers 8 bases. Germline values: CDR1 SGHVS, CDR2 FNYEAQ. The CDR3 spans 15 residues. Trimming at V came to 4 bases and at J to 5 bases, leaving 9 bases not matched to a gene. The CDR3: CASSSEQGGLETQYF. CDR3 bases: TGTGCCAGCAGCTCGGAACAGGGGGGCCTTGAGACCCAGTACTTC.

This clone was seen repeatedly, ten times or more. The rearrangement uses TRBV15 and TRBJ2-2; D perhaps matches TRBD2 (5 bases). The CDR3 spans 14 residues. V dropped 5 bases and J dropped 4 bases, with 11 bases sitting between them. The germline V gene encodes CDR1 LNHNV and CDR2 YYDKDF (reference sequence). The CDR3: CATSGGSSTGELFF. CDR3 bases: TGTGCCACCAGCGGCGGGTCCAGCACCGGGGAGCTGTTTTTT. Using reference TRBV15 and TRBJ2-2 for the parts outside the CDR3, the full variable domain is DAMVIQNPRYQVTQFGKPVTLSCSQTLNHNVMYWYQQKSSQAPKLLFHYYDKDFNNEADTPDNFQSRRPNTSFCFLDIRSPGLGDTAMYLCATSGGSSTGELFFGEGSRLTVL.

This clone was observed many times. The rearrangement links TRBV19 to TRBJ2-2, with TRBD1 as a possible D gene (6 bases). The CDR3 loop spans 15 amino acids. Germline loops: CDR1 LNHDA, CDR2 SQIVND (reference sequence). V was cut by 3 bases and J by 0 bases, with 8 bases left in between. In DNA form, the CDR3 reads TGTGCCAGTAGTATGACAGGATCGAACACCGGGGAGCTGTTTTTT. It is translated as CASSMTGSNTGELFF.

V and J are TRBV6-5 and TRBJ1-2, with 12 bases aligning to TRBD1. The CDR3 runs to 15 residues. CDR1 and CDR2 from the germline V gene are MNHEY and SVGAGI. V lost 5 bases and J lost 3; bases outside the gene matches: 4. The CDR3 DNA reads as TGTGCCAGCAGTAACCGGGACAGGGGGCACTATGGCTACACCTTC. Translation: CASSNRDRGHYGYTF.

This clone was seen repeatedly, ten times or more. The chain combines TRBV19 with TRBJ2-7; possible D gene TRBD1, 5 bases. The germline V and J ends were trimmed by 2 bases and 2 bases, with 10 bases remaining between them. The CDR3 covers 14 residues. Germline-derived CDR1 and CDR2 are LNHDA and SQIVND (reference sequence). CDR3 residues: CASSIIMGPYEQYF. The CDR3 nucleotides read TGTGCCAGTAGTATAATTATGGGGCCCTACGAGCAGTACTTC.

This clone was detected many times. CDR3 in amino acids: CASSRSGQRAFF. The CDR3 DNA sequence: TGTGCCAGCAGCAGGTCAGGGCAGCGAGCTTTCTTT. The chain employs TRBV11-1 and TRBJ1-1; tentatively, D is TRBD1 (5 bases). The CDR3 contains 12 residues. CDR1 is SGHAT, CDR2 FQDESV, per germline (reference sequence). V dropped 5 bases and J dropped 10 bases, with 14 bases sitting between them.

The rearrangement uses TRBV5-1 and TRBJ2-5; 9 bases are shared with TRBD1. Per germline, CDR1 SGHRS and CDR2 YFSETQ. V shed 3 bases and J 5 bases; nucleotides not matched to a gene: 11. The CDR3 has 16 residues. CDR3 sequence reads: CASSSAGTGMYETQYF. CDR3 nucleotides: TGCGCCAGCAGCTCGGCCGGGACAGGGATGTACGAGACCCAGTACTTC.

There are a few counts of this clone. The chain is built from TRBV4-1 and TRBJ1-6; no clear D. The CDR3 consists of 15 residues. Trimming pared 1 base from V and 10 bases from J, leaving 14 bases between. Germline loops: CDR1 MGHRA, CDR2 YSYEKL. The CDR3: CASSQVRQLRSPLHF. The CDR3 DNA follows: TGCGCCAGCAGCCAAGTGAGGCAGCTACGCTCACCCCTCCACTTT.

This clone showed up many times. The DNA of the CDR3 is TGTGCCAGCAGCCCGGGGCAGGGATCGGGACCCGGCTACACCTTC. Amino acids: CASSPGQGSGPGYTF. The rearrangement links TRBV5-6 to TRBJ1-2, with a possible D match to TRBD1 (5 bases). Germline CDR1 is SGHDT and CDR2 is YYEEEE. The CDR3 spans 15 residues. The V gene lost 4 bases and the J gene lost 8 bases, with 21 bases spanning the gap.

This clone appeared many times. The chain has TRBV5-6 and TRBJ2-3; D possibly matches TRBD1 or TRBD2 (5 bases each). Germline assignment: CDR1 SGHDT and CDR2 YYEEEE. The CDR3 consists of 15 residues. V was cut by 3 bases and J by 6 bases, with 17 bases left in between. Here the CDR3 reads CASSSLGPLGDTQYF. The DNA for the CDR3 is TGTGCCAGCAGCTCCCTGGGACCCCTTGGGGATACGCAGTATTTT.

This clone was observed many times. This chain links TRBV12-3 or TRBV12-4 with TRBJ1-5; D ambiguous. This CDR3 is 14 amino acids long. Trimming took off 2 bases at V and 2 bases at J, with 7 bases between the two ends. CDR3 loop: CASSLWQGNQPQHF. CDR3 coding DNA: TGTGCCAGCAGTTTATGGCAGGGCAATCAGCCCCAGCATTTT.

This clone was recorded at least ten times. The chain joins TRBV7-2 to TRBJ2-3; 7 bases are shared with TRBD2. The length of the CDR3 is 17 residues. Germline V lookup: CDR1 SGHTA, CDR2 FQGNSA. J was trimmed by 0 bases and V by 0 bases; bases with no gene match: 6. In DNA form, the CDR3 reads TGTGCCAGCAGCTTAGCTTCCAGCGGGGCTAGCACAGATACGCAGTATTTT. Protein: CASSLASSGASTDTQYF.

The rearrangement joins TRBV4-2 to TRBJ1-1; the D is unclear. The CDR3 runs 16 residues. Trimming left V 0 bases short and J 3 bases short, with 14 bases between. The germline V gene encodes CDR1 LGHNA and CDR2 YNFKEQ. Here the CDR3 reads CASSQDIGWKDTEAFF. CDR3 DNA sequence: TGTGCCAGCAGCCAAGATATTGGTTGGAAGGACACTGAAGCTTTCTTT.

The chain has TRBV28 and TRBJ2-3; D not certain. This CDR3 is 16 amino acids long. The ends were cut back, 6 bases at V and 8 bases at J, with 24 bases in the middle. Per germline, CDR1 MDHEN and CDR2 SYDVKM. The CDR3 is CASSPTKGPGAGTQYF. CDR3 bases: TGTGCCAGCAGCCCTACTAAAGGACCGGGCGCAGGTACGCAGTATTTT.

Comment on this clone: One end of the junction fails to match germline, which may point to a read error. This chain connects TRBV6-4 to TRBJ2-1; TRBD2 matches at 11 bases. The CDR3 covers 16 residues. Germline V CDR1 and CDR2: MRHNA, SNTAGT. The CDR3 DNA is TGTGCCAGCAGTGACTCAACTAGCGGGGGTCACAATGATCAGTTCTTC. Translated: CASSDSTSGGHNDQFF.

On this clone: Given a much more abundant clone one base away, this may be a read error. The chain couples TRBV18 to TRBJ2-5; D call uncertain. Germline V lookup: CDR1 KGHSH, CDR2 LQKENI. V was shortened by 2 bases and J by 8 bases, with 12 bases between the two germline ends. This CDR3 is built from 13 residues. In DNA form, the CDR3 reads TGTGCCAGCTCACCAGGGGAATCGGATACCCAGTACTTC. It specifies CASSPGESDTQYF.

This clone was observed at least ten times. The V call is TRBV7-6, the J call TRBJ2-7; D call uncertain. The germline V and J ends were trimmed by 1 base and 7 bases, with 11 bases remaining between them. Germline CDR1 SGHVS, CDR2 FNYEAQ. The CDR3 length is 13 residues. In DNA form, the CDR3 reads TGTGCCAGCAGCTTAGAGGGCCCTAGTGAGCAGTACTTC. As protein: CASSLEGPSEQYF. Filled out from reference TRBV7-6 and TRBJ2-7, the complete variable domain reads GAGVSQSPRYKVTKRGQDVALRCDPISGHVSLYWYRQALGQGPEFLTYFNYEAQQDKSGLPNDRFSAERPEGSISTLTIQRTEQRDSAMYRCASSLEGPSEQYFGPGTRLTVT.